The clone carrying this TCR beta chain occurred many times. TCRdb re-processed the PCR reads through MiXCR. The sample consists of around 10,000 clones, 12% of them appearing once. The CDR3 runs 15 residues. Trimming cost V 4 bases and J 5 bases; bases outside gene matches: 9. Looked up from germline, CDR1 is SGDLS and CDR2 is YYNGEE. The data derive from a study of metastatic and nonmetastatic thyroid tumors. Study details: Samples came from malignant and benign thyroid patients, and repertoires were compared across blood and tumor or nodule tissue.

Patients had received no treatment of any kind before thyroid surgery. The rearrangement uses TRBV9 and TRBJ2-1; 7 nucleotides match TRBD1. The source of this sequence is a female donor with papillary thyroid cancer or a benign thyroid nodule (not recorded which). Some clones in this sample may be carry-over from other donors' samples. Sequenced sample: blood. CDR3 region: CASSPRRGPHNEQFF. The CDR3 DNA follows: TGTGCCAGCAGCCCTCGAAGGGGGCCTCACAATGAGCAGTTCTTC.